The subject of this entry is one T cell receptor (beta chain). This sample is drawn from a study of T cell changes during pregnancy in multiple sclerosis. Profiled with immunoSEQ multiplex PCR; TCRdb holds only in-frame clones, not every one. The sample carries fewer than 40,000 clones, 85% to 95% recorded once. The length of the CDR3 is 16 residues. Germline V lookup: CDR1 SGHDT, CDR2 YYEEEE. The V and J ends lost 0 bases and 3 bases respectively, with 15 bases between them. This TCR was sampled from a female donor in good health, enrolled as a control in a pregnancy study. The material sequenced was CD4+ T cells from peripheral blood mononuclear cells, taken after pregnancy. The chain uses TRBV5-6 and TRBJ1-2; D remains ambiguous. CDR3 residues: CASSLGQVQNYYGYTF. The CDR3 DNA reads TGTGCCAGCAGCTTGGGGCAGGTTCAGAATTACTATGGCTACACCTTC.